This T cell receptor beta chain stems from a study of blood T cell repertoires in COVID-19. On the study more broadly: COVID-19 samples, acute and convalescent, were from the United States, Italy and Spain. Sources were T cells, B-cell-depleted T cells, or PBMCs; the material itself was cDNA or gDNA.

Original data processing: It was from reference gene primer amplification that nucleated cell counts were estimated. Generated by immunoSEQ multiplex PCR, the TCRdb table keeps only in-frame clones and is missing some. V, J and clone size reflect that table, while D and trimming were determined from the DNA. The sample has 95,000 to 150,000 clones, 70% to 85% seen once; the top ten hold approximately 4.9%. CDR3 length: 15 residues. V dropped 1 base and J dropped 3 bases, with 10 bases sitting between them. Germline V lookup: CDR1 SGHTA, CDR2 FQGNSA. The TCR comes from a woman in her seventies with acute or convalescent COVID-19. The rearrangement uses TRBV7-2 and TRBJ1-5, with a tentative D call TRBD1 (6 bases). Sequencing was performed on peripheral blood. The CDR3 spells CASSLDTGSNQPQHF. CDR3 DNA sequence: TGTGCCAGCAGCTTAGATACAGGGTCCAATCAGCCCCAGCATTTT. The variable domain in full, with the rest retrieved from reference TRBV7-2 and TRBJ1-5, is GAGVSQSPSNKVTEKGKDVELRCDPISGHTALYWYRQSLGQGLEFLIYFQGNSAPDKSGLPSDRFSAERTGGSVSTLTIQRTQQEDSAVYLCASSLDTGSNQPQHFGDGTRLSIL.